A selection of T cell receptor beta chains follows, all from one sample in a study of blood T cell repertoires in COVID-19. The repertoire was sequenced with immunoSEQ multiplex PCR; TCRdb's copy has only in-frame clones and lacks some. Here the sample spans about 280,000 clones, around nine tenths being singletons. The sequenced sample consisted of PBMCs or T cells enriched from blood (not recorded which). These receptors came from a woman in her thirties or forties who had recovered from COVID-19. Each CDR3 is given with its conserved first and last residue. D genes are given only for firm matches. A row's size may be missing; if present it is once, few, many or a size class.

j_call | v_call | clone_size | d_call | cdr3_nt | cdr3_aa
TRBJ2-1 | TRBV7-9 | once | . | TGTGCCAGCAGCTTAGGGGTGGCGGGAGAGCAGTTCTTC | CASSLGVAGEQFF
TRBJ2-3 | TRBV10-3 | . | TRBD2 | TGTGCCACAAGAGCGGGACTTAGCACAGATACGCAGTATTTT | CATRAGLSTDTQYF
TRBJ1-5 | TRBV7-8 | . | . | TGTGCCAGCAGCGTGAGTGTTTACCAGCCCCAGCATTTT | CASSVSVYQPQHF
TRBJ2-7 | TRBV7-9 | . | . | TGTGCCAGCAGCCCCATGGACTCTTACGAGCAGTACTTC | CASSPMDSYEQYF
TRBJ2-2 | TRBV7-3 | . | TRBD2 | TGTGCCAGCAGCTTGGGGTTAGCGGGAGTCGGGGAGCTGTTTTTT | CASSLGLAGVGELFF
TRBJ1-3 | TRBV6-2/TRBV6-3 | . | TRBD1 | TGTGCCAGCAGTTATCACTACAGGGGCTCTGGAAACACCATATATTTT | CASSYHYRGSGNTIYF
TRBJ2-5 | TRBV27 | . | . | TGTGCCAGCAGTTTAGCTCTATATCAAGAGACCCAGTACTTC | CASSLALYQETQYF
TRBJ2-3 | TRBV10-3 | . | . | TGTGCCACCAACCAGGAGGGCACAGATACGCAGTATTTT | CATNQEGTDTQYF
TRBJ1-6 | TRBV28 | . | TRBD1 | TGTGCCAGCGGATTGGACAGGGTCGCTTCACCCCTCCACTTT | CASGLDRVASPLHF
TRBJ2-7 | TRBV12-3/TRBV12-4 | . | . | TGTGCCAGCAGGGCGACAGGAGTCTACGAGCAGTACTTC | CASRATGVYEQYF
TRBJ2-1 | TRBV9 | . | TRBD2 | TGTGCCAGCAGCATAACTAGCGGGACTTACAATGAGCAGTTCTTC | CASSITSGTYNEQFF
TRBJ2-1 | TRBV3-1/TRBV3-2 | . | . | TGTGCCAGCAGCCGCCGAGGCGCAGAGCAGTTCTTC | CASSRRGAEQFF
TRBJ2-1 | TRBV7-3 | once | TRBD2 | TGTGCCAGCAGCGTAGCGGGAGGGCCGATCAATGAGCAGTTCTTC | CASSVAGGPINEQFF
TRBJ1-4 | TRBV7-9 | . | TRBD1 | TGTGCCAGCAGCCAATTACAGGGGTACCCTGAAAAACTGTTTTTT | CASSQLQGYPEKLFF
TRBJ2-1 | TRBV5-1 | . | . | TGCGCCAGCAGCTTGGCGTCTAGCCCGTACAATGAGCAGTTCTTC | CASSLASSPYNEQFF
TRBJ1-5 | TRBV28 | . | . | TGTGCCAGCAATTCCTTCGGAGGCAATCAGCCCCAGCATTTT | CASNSFGGNQPQHF
TRBJ1-1 | TRBV21-1 | once | . | TGTGCCAGCAGCAAGCTAGAAGCTTTCTTT | CASSKLEAFF
TRBJ2-1 | TRBV2 | . | TRBD2 | TGTGCCAGCAGTGCTAGCGGGGCCTACAATGAGCAGTTCTTC | CASSASGAYNEQFF
TRBJ2-7 | TRBV2 | . | TRBD2 | TGTGCCAGCAGACTAGCGGGCTACGAGCAGTACTTC | CASRLAGYEQYF
TRBJ1-1 | TRBV11-3 | . | . | TGTGCCAGCAGCTTAAGGCGCATCCTGACAGGACTGAACACTGAAGCTTTCTTT | CASSLRRILTGLNTEAFF
TRBJ2-6 | TRBV7-9 | once | . | TGTGCCAGCAGCTTGTCGGGAAGTGGGGCCAACGTCCTGACTTTC | CASSLSGSGANVLTF
TRBJ2-6 | TRBV23-1 | . | TRBD1 | TGCGCCAGCATACAGCCCCGGACAGGAGACCCTGGGGCCAACGTCCTGACTTTC | CASIQPRTGDPGANVLTF
TRBJ2-7 | TRBV18 | once | TRBD1 | TGTGCCAGCTCCCCGCGGGTGCAGGGGGTCTCCTACGAGCAGTACTTC | CASSPRVQGVSYEQYF
TRBJ1-5 | TRBV27 | . | TRBD1 | TGTGCCAGCAGTTCCTCCTACAGGGGTGGGAGTCAGCCCCAGCATTTT | CASSSSYRGGSQPQHF
TRBJ2-5 | TRBV6-2/TRBV6-3 | . | . | TGTGCCAGCAGTTACCCAGGGAGGGAGACCCAGTACTTC | CASSYPGRETQYF
TRBJ2-4 | TRBV7-9 | . | . | TGTGCCAGCAGCCCCAGCCCTAACGGGGACATTCAGTACTTC | CASSPSPNGDIQYF
TRBJ2-3 | TRBV20-1 | . | TRBD2 | TGCAGTGCTAGTGGAGCGGGAGGATCAGATACGCAGTATTTT | CSASGAGGSDTQYF
TRBJ1-4 | TRBV7-2 | . | . | TGTGCCAGCAGCGCGGCAGAGTATAATGAAAAACTGTTTTTT | CASSAAEYNEKLFF
TRBJ2-3 | TRBV7-9 | . | TRBD1 | TGTGCCAGCAGCGGGGACAGGGTCGATACGCAGTATTTT | CASSGDRVDTQYF